One T cell receptor beta chain is described in this entry. Its antigen is undetermined. The material for each subset, its genomic DNA, was split evenly across several immunoSEQ plates. Study processing details: With immunoSEQ giving junction-only sequences and no quality scores, filtering differed. Data came from immunoSEQ multiplex PCR; TCRdb stores just in-frame clones and leaves some out. The DNA was the basis for D and trimming; V, J and clone size are from that table. The data show 450,000 to 600,000 clones, with 79% seen just once and over 10% held by the top ten. This sample was taken from a study of shared clonotypes between healthy human individuals. Study-wide results and caveats: The authors expected sequencing depth to affect clonotype sharing among donors. Limited genetic and exposure-history diversity came from having few donors.

V lost 4 bases to trimming and J lost 2 bases; unmatched junction nucleotides: 18. This CDR3 contains 19 residues. Germline V CDR1 and CDR2: SGHTA, FQGTGA. The origin of this receptor is a woman in her forties in good health. Some clones in this sample may be carry-over from other donors' samples. This sequence joins TRBV7-3 and TRBJ2-3, with 7 bases aligning to TRBD2. Sequencing was carried out using PBMCs. As DNA, the CDR3 is TGTGCCAGCAGCTCCCCACACCCAAAGGCGGGAGAGAACACAGATACGCAGTATTTT. This encodes CASSSPHPKAGENTDTQYF.